This is a list of T cell receptor beta chains from one sample in a study of cytomegalovirus exposure and HLA in healthy donors. TCRdb's copy holds only in-frame clones and misses some; the assay was immunoSEQ multiplex PCR. The sample carries 100,000 to 150,000 clones, roughly nine tenths recorded once. Sequencing used PBMCs. The receptors originated from a woman aged 18-35 years in good health and CMV-seronegative. CDR3s include the opening cysteine and the closing phenylalanine or tryptophan. A D gene is named only where the DNA matches it firmly. Rows may omit the clone size; those that give it use once, few, many or a size class.

J gene: TRBJ2-7; clone size: few; D gene: -; V gene: TRBV19; CDR3 protein: CASSDSYEQYF; CDR3 DNA: TGTGCCAGTAGCGACAGCTACGAGCAGTACTTC
J gene: TRBJ1-1; clone size: -; D gene: -; V gene: TRBV15; CDR3 protein: CATTRVADTEAFF; CDR3 DNA: TGTGCCACCACCAGGGTGGCTGACACTGAAGCTTTCTTT
J gene: TRBJ1-5; clone size: -; D gene: -; V gene: TRBV19; CDR3 protein: CASRPRGSAQPQHF; CDR3 DNA: TGTGCCAGTAGACCTAGGGGTTCCGCTCAGCCCCAGCATTTT
J gene: TRBJ2-3; clone size: -; D gene: -; V gene: TRBV7-2; CDR3 protein: CASSFFLDTQYF; CDR3 DNA: TGTGCCAGCAGCTTTTTTCTGGATACGCAGTATTTT
J gene: TRBJ1-6; clone size: few; D gene: -; V gene: TRBV27; CDR3 protein: CASSFVFTGRHSPLHF; CDR3 DNA: TGTGCCAGCAGTTTCGTTTTTACAGGGCGGCATTCACCCCTCCACTTT
J gene: TRBJ1-1; clone size: few; D gene: TRBD1; V gene: TRBV19; CDR3 protein: CASSIVDRGNTEAFF; CDR3 DNA: TGTGCCAGTAGTATAGTTGACAGGGGGAATACTGAAGCTTTCTTT
J gene: TRBJ2-7; clone size: -; D gene: -; V gene: TRBV15; CDR3 protein: CATSRDPGSGEQYF; CDR3 DNA: TGTGCCACCAGCAGAGACCCCGGCTCGGGGGAGCAGTACTTC
J gene: TRBJ1-1; clone size: once; D gene: TRBD1; V gene: TRBV29-1; CDR3 protein: CSASGTGQDEAFF; CDR3 DNA: TGCAGCGCCTCCGGGACAGGTCAGGATGAAGCTTTCTTT
J gene: TRBJ1-5; clone size: -; D gene: -; V gene: TRBV18; CDR3 protein: CASSPGRGDQPQHF; CDR3 DNA: TGTGCCAGCTCACCAGGGAGAGGAGATCAGCCCCAGCATTTT
J gene: TRBJ1-5; clone size: -; D gene: -; V gene: TRBV10-3; CDR3 protein: CAISESEQQPQHF; CDR3 DNA: TGTGCCATCAGTGAGTCGGAACAGCAGCCCCAGCATTTT
J gene: TRBJ2-7; clone size: -; D gene: -; V gene: TRBV7-9; CDR3 protein: CASSTSNTGYEQYF; CDR3 DNA: TGTGCCAGCAGCACCAGCAACACAGGGTACGAGCAGTACTTC
J gene: TRBJ1-4; clone size: -; D gene: TRBD1; V gene: TRBV18; CDR3 protein: CASYRDSANEKLFF; CDR3 DNA: TGTGCCAGCTACCGGGACAGTGCTAATGAAAAACTGTTTTTT
J gene: TRBJ1-2; clone size: -; D gene: TRBD1; V gene: TRBV5-1; CDR3 protein: CASSLAMGQKLSGYTF; CDR3 DNA: TGCGCCAGCAGCTTGGCCATGGGACAGAAACTCTCCGGCTACACCTTC
J gene: TRBJ1-2; clone size: -; D gene: -; V gene: TRBV19; CDR3 protein: CASSRGGESAGYTF; CDR3 DNA: TGTGCCAGTAGTCGAGGGGGAGAGTCTGCTGGCTACACCTTC
J gene: TRBJ2-1; clone size: -; D gene: -; V gene: TRBV19; CDR3 protein: CASGGQTYNEQFF; CDR3 DNA: TGTGCCAGCGGGGGGCAAACCTACAATGAGCAGTTCTTC
J gene: TRBJ1-4; clone size: -; D gene: TRBD1; V gene: TRBV5-1; CDR3 protein: CASSFGTGLNEKLFF; CDR3 DNA: TGCGCCAGCAGCTTCGGGACAGGCCTAAATGAAAAACTGTTTTTT
J gene: TRBJ2-1; clone size: -; D gene: -; V gene: TRBV7-3; CDR3 protein: CASSLNTGTLYNEQFF; CDR3 DNA: TGTGCCAGCAGCTTAAATACCGGGACACTCTACAATGAGCAGTTCTTC
J gene: TRBJ2-3; clone size: -; D gene: -; V gene: TRBV6-1; CDR3 protein: CASSGSWVARNTQYF; CDR3 DNA: TGTGCCAGCAGTGGCTCTTGGGTAGCACGAAATACGCAGTATTTT
J gene: TRBJ1-1; clone size: once; D gene: TRBD1; V gene: TRBV5-1; CDR3 protein: CASSSGQGATEAFF; CDR3 DNA: TGCGCCAGCAGCTCGGGACAGGGGGCAACTGAAGCTTTCTTT
J gene: TRBJ1-5; clone size: -; D gene: -; V gene: TRBV7-2; CDR3 protein: CASTSGEQPQHF; CDR3 DNA: TGTGCGTCCACCTCAGGGGAACAGCCCCAGCATTTT
J gene: TRBJ1-2; clone size: -; D gene: -; V gene: TRBV5-8; CDR3 protein: CASSSKLTF; CDR3 DNA: TGTGCCAGCAGCTCCAAGCTAACCTTC
J gene: TRBJ1-2; clone size: -; D gene: -; V gene: TRBV6-1; CDR3 protein: CASTLLDIYGYTF; CDR3 DNA: TGTGCCAGCACTTTATTGGACATATATGGCTACACCTTC
J gene: TRBJ2-7; clone size: -; D gene: -; V gene: TRBV6-6; CDR3 protein: CASSKTDSYEQYF; CDR3 DNA: TGTGCCAGCAGCAAGACCGACAGTTACGAGCAGTACTTC
J gene: TRBJ2-7; clone size: -; D gene: TRBD2; V gene: TRBV2; CDR3 protein: CASSKSAGVFEQYF; CDR3 DNA: TGTGCCAGCAGTAAATCCGCGGGAGTCTTCGAGCAGTACTTC
J gene: TRBJ2-7; clone size: -; D gene: TRBD1; V gene: TRBV29-1; CDR3 protein: CSVETGESYEQYF; CDR3 DNA: TGCAGCGTTGAGACAGGGGAGTCCTACGAGCAGTACTTC
J gene: TRBJ2-5; clone size: -; D gene: TRBD2; V gene: TRBV5-1; CDR3 protein: CASSLLALAGGQETQYF; CDR3 DNA: TGCGCCAGCAGCTTGCTAGCGCTAGCGGGGGGCCAAGAGACCCAGTACTTC
J gene: TRBJ1-5; clone size: -; D gene: -; V gene: TRBV10-1; CDR3 protein: CASSDYTGPLHF; CDR3 DNA: TGCGCCAGCAGTGACTACACAGGGCCATTGCATTTT
J gene: TRBJ1-2; clone size: -; D gene: -; V gene: TRBV6-1; CDR3 protein: CASSEVFLAGDYGYTF; CDR3 DNA: TGTGCCAGCAGTGAAGTATTTTTGGCAGGGGACTATGGCTACACCTTC
J gene: TRBJ2-2; clone size: few; D gene: -; V gene: TRBV19; CDR3 protein: CASSPANTGELFF; CDR3 DNA: TGTGCCAGTAGCCCGGCGAACACCGGGGAGCTGTTTTTT